The 19 T cell receptor beta chains given below trace back to one sample, sequenced in a study of CD8 T cells in Susac syndrome. When the RNA was reverse transcribed, random hexamers were used with an input of roughly 0.45 to 1 ug. MiXCR, run by TCRdb on the immunoSEQ multiplex PCR reads, gives a single entry per CDR3 protein. The profile shows about 190,000 distinct CDR3 sequences, approximately 93% of them singletons. Input material: CD4+ T cells from PBMCs. These receptors all stem from a human donor in good health.

The genes are TRBV27 and TRBJ2-3, with a tentative D call TRBD2 (7 bases). Germline-derived CDR1 and CDR2 are MNHEY and SMNVEV (reference sequence). Deletions cut 6 bases from V and 6 bases from J, with 19 bases between. The CDR3 is 15 amino acids. CDR3 protein: CASSPSWGGRDTQYF. CDR3 DNA: TGTGCCAGCAGCCCTTCTTGGGGGGGCCGGGATACGCAGTATTTT.

The chain joins TRBV25-1 to TRBJ2-5, with TRBD2 identical over 8 bases. The CDR3 runs to 16 residues. J lost 3 bases, V lost 5 bases, and 11 bases had no gene match. Germline V gene lookup returns CDR1 MGHDK and CDR2 SYGVNS. The CDR3 sequence is CASSKKKRGFEETQYF. The DNA for the CDR3 is TGTGCCAGCAGTAAAAAGAAGCGGGGGTTCGAAGAGACCCAGTACTTC.

The rearrangement links TRBV10-3 to TRBJ1-1, with 8 bases that match TRBD1. The CDR3 covers 13 residues. After removal of 6 bases from V and 5 bases from J, the junction contained 5 bases not matched to a gene. Germline-derived CDR1 and CDR2 are ENHRY and SYGVKD. CDR3 sequence: CAIRKDRETEAFF. CDR3 nucleotide sequence: TGTGCCATCAGGAAGGACAGGGAAACTGAAGCTTTCTTT.

The genes are TRBV3-1 and TRBJ1-3, with 8 bases identical to TRBD1. The germline gives CDR1 LGHDT, CDR2 YNNKEL (reference sequence). Losses at the gene ends were 5 bases for V and 0 bases for J; bases not matched to a gene: 3. CDR3 size: 15 residues. The CDR3 protein is CASSDRGASGNTIYF. DNA for the CDR3: TGTGCCAGCAGCGACAGGGGAGCCTCTGGAAACACCATATATTTT.

The V gene is TRBV3-1, the J gene TRBJ2-2; D call uncertain. The CDR3 runs to 14 residues. Germline CDR1 LGHDT, CDR2 YNNKEL (reference sequence). V lost 2 bases and J 3 bases, leaving 7 bases between the germline ends. CDR3 coding DNA: TGTGCCAGCAGCCAATTCCCCCACACCGGGGAGCTGTTTTTT. Translation gives CASSQFPHTGELFF.

This chain connects TRBV29-1 to TRBJ1-1; 8 nucleotides agree with TRBD1. Trimming at V came to 4 bases and at J to 1 base, leaving 5 bases not matched to a gene. This CDR3 spans 14 amino acids. Germline loops: CDR1 SQVTM, CDR2 ANQGSEA. CDR3: CSVGVGTGNTEAFF. The CDR3 DNA sequence: TGCAGCGTTGGGGTAGGGACAGGGAACACTGAAGCTTTCTTT.

The gene calls are TRBV20-1 and TRBJ1-1, with D perhaps TRBD1 (5 bases). Germline values: CDR1 DFQATT, CDR2 SNEGSKA (reference sequence). The V gene lost 0 bases and the J gene lost 5 bases, with 10 bases spanning the gap. CDR3 length: 13 residues. The CDR3 region is CSARDSGITEAFF. In nucleotides, the CDR3 is TGCAGTGCTAGAGATTCAGGGATTACTGAAGCTTTCTTT.

This clonotype has just one count. The CDR3 loop is CASSPGQNLYEQYF. In DNA form, the CDR3 reads TGTGCCAGCAGCCCCGGACAGAATCTTTACGAGCAGTACTTC. The chain carries TRBV5-6 and TRBJ2-7, with TRBD1 as a possible D gene (6 bases). Germline CDR1 reads SGHDT; CDR2 reads YYEEEE. The CDR3 covers 14 residues. V was trimmed by 4 bases and J by 4 bases, leaving 15 bases between them.

This chain uses TRBV6-6 with TRBJ2-6; D is ambiguous. Trimming removed 7 bases at V and 2 bases at J, with 15 bases between. CDR3 length equals 16 residues. Germline CDR1 is MNHNY and CDR2 is SVGAGI (reference sequence). The CDR3 reads CASTSVKAAGANVLTF. The CDR3 coding sequence is TGTGCCAGCACCTCCGTCAAGGCAGCTGGGGCCAACGTCCTGACTTTC.

The rearrangement joins TRBV7-2 to TRBJ2-3, with D maybe TRBD1 (7 bases). The CDR3 has 15 residues. In germline, CDR1 is SGHTA, CDR2 FQGNSA. The V end was cut by 7 bases, the J end by 7 bases, with 21 bases between. CDR3 bases: TGTGCCAGCACCCCGGGGTGGCAGGGGGGAAATACGCAGTATTTT. Encoded protein: CASTPGWQGGNTQYF. The complete variable domain, with remaining parts taken from reference TRBV7-2 and TRBJ2-3, reads GAGVSQSPSNKVTEKGKDVELRCDPISGHTALYWYRQSLGQGLEFLIYFQGNSAPDKSGLPSDRFSAERTGGSVSTLTIQRTQQEDSAVYLCASTPGWQGGNTQYFGPGTRLTVL.

The V call is TRBV9, the J call TRBJ2-5; 8 nucleotides line up with TRBD2. The germline CDR1 and CDR2 sequences are SGDLS and YYNGEE. After removal of 3 bases from V and 4 bases from J, the junction contained 5 bases not matched to a gene. The CDR3 runs to 14 residues. For the CDR3, the DNA is TGTGCCAGCAGCGGCGGGACTAGGGGAGAGACCCAGTACTTC. Its protein is CASSGGTRGETQYF. Variable domain in full (rest from reference TRBV9 and TRBJ2-5): DSGVTQTPKHLITATGQRVTLRCSPRSGDLSVYWYQQSLDQGLQFLIQYYNGEERAKGNILERFSAQQFPDLHSELNLSSLELGDSALYFCASSGGTRGETQYFGPGTRLLVL.

V and J are TRBV20-1 and TRBJ1-2; tentative D call: TRBD1 (5 bases). Germline CDR1 reads DFQATT; CDR2 reads SNEGSKA (reference sequence). The CDR3 loop spans 13 amino acids. Trimming took off 5 bases at V and 3 bases at J, with 13 bases between the two ends. The CDR3 region is CSASAGGDYGYTF. Here the CDR3 DNA reads TGCAGTGCTTCGGCTGGAGGGGACTATGGCTACACCTTC.

This sequence joins TRBV7-6 and TRBJ1-1, with a possible D match to TRBD1 (5 bases). The V gene's germline CDR1 is SGHVS and CDR2 FNYEAQ. This CDR3 is 13 amino acids long. Trimming shortened V by 5 bases and J by 1 base, and 8 bases separated the two germline ends. CDR3 loop: CASSRTQNTEAFF. The CDR3 DNA reads TGTGCCAGCAGCCGGACACAGAACACTGAAGCTTTCTTT.

The chain uses TRBV9 and TRBJ2-1; 14 nucleotides align to TRBD2. CDR3 size: 17 residues. J gave up 3 bases and V 0 bases, and 2 bases lay outside the gene matches. CDR1 is SGDLS, CDR2 YYNGEE, per germline. The CDR3 DNA sequence: TGTGCCAGCAGCGTAGGACTAGCGGGGGGGGACTACAATGAGCAGTTCTTC. It codes for CASSVGLAGGDYNEQFF.

The rearrangement uses TRBV18 and TRBJ1-1; D might be TRBD1 (5 bases). Germline CDR1 reads KGHSH; CDR2 reads LQKENI. This CDR3 has 13 residues. Trimming removed 6 bases from V and 4 bases from J, with 12 bases in between. CDR3 DNA sequence: TGTGCCAGCTCCCGGGACCAAGTCACTGAAGCTTTCTTT. Amino acid sequence: CASSRDQVTEAFF. Together with reference TRBV18 and TRBJ1-1, the CDR3 gives the full variable domain: NAGVMQNPRHLVRRRGQEARLRCSPMKGHSHVYWYRQLPEEGLKFMVYLQKENIIDESGMPKERFSAEFPKEGPSILRIQQVVRGDSAAYFCASSRDQVTEAFFGQGTRLTVV.

The chain uses TRBV5-4 and TRBJ1-3; 7 nucleotides agree with TRBD1. The CDR3 has 15 amino acids. Germline CDR1 is SGHNT and CDR2 is YYREEE (reference sequence). V lost 4 bases to trimming and J lost 4 bases; unmatched junction nucleotides: 8. The CDR3 sequence: CASSQTGPAGNTIYF. The CDR3 bases are TGTGCCAGCAGCCAGACAGGGCCAGCGGGAAACACCATATATTTT.

The rearrangement links TRBV5-1 to TRBJ1-1; possible D gene TRBD1, 6 bases. The CDR3 sequence is 16 residues long. Germline V lookup: CDR1 SGHRS, CDR2 YFSETQ. Trimming left V 0 bases short and J 0 bases short, with 12 bases between. The CDR3 nucleotides are TGCGCCAGCAGCTTGGAGATCACAGGGCTGAACACTGAAGCTTTCTTT. As protein: CASSLEITGLNTEAFF.

The J gene is TRBJ1-2, the V gene TRBV6-5; possible D gene TRBD1, 6 bases. This CDR3 contains 14 residues. V dropped 6 bases and J dropped 4 bases, with 15 bases sitting between them. Per germline, CDR1 MNHEY and CDR2 SVGAGI. The CDR3 region has the DNA TGTGCCAGCAGACGAACTGCGGACAGCTATGGCTACACCTTC. Its protein product is CASRRTADSYGYTF.

The chain combines TRBV7-2 with TRBJ2-3; no firm D call. V shed 3 bases and J shed 4 bases, with 5 bases lying between them. The CDR3 is made up of 12 amino acids. Germline V lookup: CDR1 SGHTA, CDR2 FQGNSA. CDR3 in DNA: TGTGCCAGCAGCTTCGGTCCAGATACGCAGTATTTT. Translating it yields CASSFGPDTQYF. Combining the CDR3 with reference TRBV7-2 and TRBJ2-3 gives the whole variable domain GAGVSQSPSNKVTEKGKDVELRCDPISGHTALYWYRQSLGQGLEFLIYFQGNSAPDKSGLPSDRFSAERTGGSVSTLTIQRTQQEDSAVYLCASSFGPDTQYFGPGTRLTVL.